The clone carrying this TCR beta chain was seen more than once but under ten times. Per germline, CDR1 SGHRS and CDR2 YFSETQ. After removal of 0 bases from V and 3 bases from J, the junction contained 14 bases not matched to a gene. The CDR3 contains 19 residues. Measured with immunoSEQ multiplex PCR; TCRdb has only the in-frame clones, and not every one. The table records 3,500 to 4,500 clones, 50% to 60% of them present only once. Regarding treatment: randomized to nivolumab then ipilimumab (arm A) or the reverse (arm B). This specimen belongs to a study of sequential checkpoint blockade in melanoma.

The receptor was isolated from a human donor with melanoma. J is TRBJ2-7 and V is TRBV5-1; 11 bases fit TRBD1. The sequences come from CD8+ T cells sorted from blood (inferred from file names), collected from a patient given nivolumab and ipilimumab in sequence. CDR3 sequence: CASSLGTGGIDLRGYEQYF. DNA for the CDR3: TGCGCCAGCAGCTTGGGGACAGGGGGCATTGACCTCAGGGGCTACGAGCAGTACTTC. Full variable domain (rest looked up from reference TRBV5-1 and TRBJ2-7): KAGVTQTPRYLIKTRGQQVTLSCSPISGHRSVSWYQQTPGQGLQFLFEYFSETQRNKGNFPGRFSGRQFSNSRSEMNVSTLELGDSALYLCASSLGTGGIDLRGYEQYFGPGTRLTVT.